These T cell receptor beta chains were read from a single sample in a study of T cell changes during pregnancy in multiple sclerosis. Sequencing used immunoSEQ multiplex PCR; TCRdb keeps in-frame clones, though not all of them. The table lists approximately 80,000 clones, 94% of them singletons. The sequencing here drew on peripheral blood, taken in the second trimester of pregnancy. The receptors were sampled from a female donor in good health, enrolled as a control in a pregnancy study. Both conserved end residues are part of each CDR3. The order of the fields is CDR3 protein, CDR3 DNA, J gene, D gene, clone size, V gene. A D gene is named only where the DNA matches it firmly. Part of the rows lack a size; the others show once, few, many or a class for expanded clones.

CDR3: CASRLGGRKTDTQYF
DNA: TGTGCCAGTAGGTTAGGAGGGAGAAAAACAGATACGCAGTATTTT
J: TRBJ2-3
D: .
size: .
V: TRBV19

CDR3: CASSSTVQPQHF
DNA: TGTGCCAGCAGTTCCACAGTTCAGCCCCAGCATTTT
J: TRBJ1-5
D: .
size: .
V: TRBV6-6

CDR3: CASSSQTDYNEKLFF
DNA: TGTGCCAGCAGTTCCCAAACAGACTATAATGAAAAACTGTTTTTT
J: TRBJ1-4
D: .
size: .
V: TRBV28

CDR3: CASSVGGGFYGYTF
DNA: TGTGCCAGCAGCGTAGGAGGGGGCTTCTATGGCTACACCTTC
J: TRBJ1-2
D: TRBD1
size: .
V: TRBV9

CDR3: CAISEPRGRDTYEQYF
DNA: TGTGCCATCAGTGAGCCCAGGGGGCGAGACACCTACGAGCAGTACTTC
J: TRBJ2-7
D: TRBD1
size: .
V: TRBV10-3

CDR3: CASLDRVTSNTEAFF
DNA: TGTGCCAGCCTCGACAGGGTAACGTCGAACACTGAAGCTTTCTTT
J: TRBJ1-1
D: TRBD1
size: .
V: TRBV6-6

CDR3: CASSALAGWGDTQYF
DNA: TGTGCCAGTAGTGCCCTAGCGGGGTGGGGAGATACGCAGTATTTT
J: TRBJ2-3
D: TRBD2
size: .
V: TRBV19

CDR3: CAISESRSSPYNEQFF
DNA: TGTGCCATCAGTGAGAGTCGGAGCTCCCCCTACAATGAGCAGTTCTTC
J: TRBJ2-1
D: .
size: .
V: TRBV10-3

CDR3: CASSEGQGARNEQFF
DNA: TGTGCCAGCAGTGAAGGGCAGGGGGCCAGAAATGAGCAGTTCTTC
J: TRBJ2-1
D: TRBD1
size: .
V: TRBV2

CDR3: CASSYSQSSGANVLTF
DNA: TGTGCCAGCAGTTACTCACAGAGCTCTGGGGCCAACGTCCTGACTTTC
J: TRBJ2-6
D: .
size: .
V: TRBV6-5

CDR3: CAIGEVQNQPQHF
DNA: TGTGCCATCGGTGAGGTCCAGAATCAGCCCCAGCATTTT
J: TRBJ1-5
D: .
size: .
V: TRBV10-3

CDR3: CASLLQVNTGELFF
DNA: TGTGCCAGCCTGTTGCAGGTCAACACCGGGGAGCTGTTTTTT
J: TRBJ2-2
D: .
size: .
V: TRBV2

CDR3: CASSLTGTRSEQYF
DNA: TGTGCCAGCAGTCTGACCGGGACTAGATCTGAGCAGTACTTC
J: TRBJ2-7
D: TRBD2
size: .
V: TRBV27

CDR3: CASSLSFSYEQYF
DNA: TGTGCCAGCAGTTTAAGCTTCTCTTACGAGCAGTACTTC
J: TRBJ2-7
D: .
size: .
V: TRBV27

CDR3: CASSAQRNTEAFF
DNA: TGTGCCAGCAGCGCCCAGCGCAACACTGAAGCTTTCTTT
J: TRBJ1-1
D: .
size: .
V: TRBV27

CDR3: CASSETSGRALNEQFF
DNA: TGTGCCAGCAGTGAAACTAGCGGGAGGGCCTTGAATGAGCAGTTCTTC
J: TRBJ2-1
D: TRBD2
size: .
V: TRBV2

CDR3: CAWLLAGDTDTQYF
DNA: TGTGCCTGGTTGCTAGCGGGAGACACAGATACGCAGTATTTT
J: TRBJ2-3
D: TRBD2
size: .
V: TRBV30

CDR3: CASLRGKAQETQYF
DNA: TGTGCCAGCTTACGAGGAAAAGCCCAAGAGACCCAGTACTTC
J: TRBJ2-5
D: .
size: .
V: TRBV7-2

CDR3: CASSLELGGTEAFF
DNA: TGTGCCAGCAGCTTGGAGTTGGGGGGTACTGAAGCTTTCTTT
J: TRBJ1-1
D: .
size: .
V: TRBV7-8

CDR3: CASSSLPGSGSEYF
DNA: TGTGCCAGCAGTTCCCTCCCGGGGAGCGGGAGTGAGTACTTC
J: TRBJ2-7
D: TRBD2
size: .
V: TRBV6-6

CDR3: CASSAQVRNEQFF
DNA: TGTGCCAGCAGTGCACAGGTGCGCAATGAGCAGTTCTTC
J: TRBJ2-1
D: .
size: once
V: TRBV27

CDR3: CASSTGTYEQYF
DNA: TGTGCCAGCAGTACAGGGACCTACGAGCAGTACTTC
J: TRBJ2-7
D: .
size: .
V: TRBV28

CDR3: CASSPQGRSEAFF
DNA: TGTGCCAGCAGCCCCCAGGGTAGGAGTGAAGCTTTCTTT
J: TRBJ1-1
D: .
size: .
V: TRBV28

CDR3: CASTTSGRRGQETQYF
DNA: TGTGCCAGCACTACTAGCGGGAGGAGGGGCCAAGAGACCCAGTACTTC
J: TRBJ2-5
D: TRBD2
size: once
V: TRBV2

CDR3: CASTEGLLYNEQFF
DNA: TGTGCCAGCACTGAGGGACTACTCTACAATGAGCAGTTCTTC
J: TRBJ2-1
D: TRBD2
size: .
V: TRBV6-1

CDR3: CASRSGSTGEQYF
DNA: TGCGCCAGCAGGAGCGGGAGTACGGGGGAGCAGTACTTC
J: TRBJ2-7
D: TRBD2
size: once
V: TRBV5-1

CDR3: CASSPLRLAGSDEQFF
DNA: TGTGCCAGCAGTCCCCTCAGGCTAGCGGGATCCGATGAGCAGTTCTTC
J: TRBJ2-1
D: TRBD2
size: .
V: TRBV2

CDR3: CASSLARGPYGYTF
DNA: TGTGCCAGCAGTCTTGCGCGGGGCCCCTATGGCTACACCTTC
J: TRBJ1-2
D: .
size: .
V: TRBV28

CDR3: CAIRASGHNEQFF
DNA: TGTGCCATCAGGGCTAGCGGTCACAATGAGCAGTTCTTC
J: TRBJ2-1
D: TRBD2
size: .
V: TRBV10-3

CDR3: CATSRGLAGKTQYF
DNA: TGTGCCACCAGCAGGGGACTAGCGGGGAAGACCCAGTACTTC
J: TRBJ2-5
D: TRBD2
size: .
V: TRBV15

CDR3: CASSRIQGASDTGELFF
DNA: TGCGCCAGCAGCCGCATACAGGGGGCTAGCGACACCGGGGAGCTGTTTTTT
J: TRBJ2-2
D: TRBD1
size: .
V: TRBV4-1

CDR3: CASTDIGQPQHF
DNA: TGTGCCAGCACCGACATAGGTCAGCCCCAGCATTTT
J: TRBJ1-5
D: .
size: .
V: TRBV28

CDR3: CASQEGLGYSGELFF
DNA: TGTGCCAGCCAGGAGGGTTTGGGCTATTCCGGGGAGCTGTTTTTT
J: TRBJ2-2
D: .
size: .
V: TRBV19

CDR3: CATSVMTAGETQYF
DNA: TGTGCCACCAGCGTCATGACCGCGGGGGAGACCCAGTACTTC
J: TRBJ2-5
D: .
size: .
V: TRBV15

CDR3: CASSQFLEAGGPDTQYF
DNA: TGTGCCAGCAGCCAATTCTTGGAAGCGGGAGGGCCAGATACGCAGTATTTT
J: TRBJ2-3
D: TRBD2
size: .
V: TRBV5-4

CDR3: CASSSGQGGYQPQHF
DNA: TGTGCCAGCAGTTCCGGACAGGGGGGATATCAGCCCCAGCATTTT
J: TRBJ1-5
D: TRBD1
size: .
V: TRBV28

CDR3: CASSHRGEQFF
DNA: TGTGCCAGCAGCCACAGAGGGGAGCAGTTCTTC
J: TRBJ2-1
D: .
size: .
V: TRBV13

CDR3: CASSLGPGEQPQHF
DNA: TGTGCCAGCAGCTTGGGGCCAGGGGAACAGCCCCAGCATTTT
J: TRBJ1-5
D: .
size: .
V: TRBV5-6

CDR3: CASSLQGANTEAFF
DNA: TGTGCCAGCAGCTTACAGGGGGCGAACACTGAAGCTTTCTTT
J: TRBJ1-1
D: TRBD1
size: .
V: TRBV2

CDR3: CASRLRENQPQHF
DNA: TGTGCCAGCAGACTCAGGGAAAATCAGCCCCAGCATTTT
J: TRBJ1-5
D: .
size: .
V: TRBV4-2

CDR3: CASSLGTSGIYNEQFF
DNA: TGCGCCAGCAGCTTGGGGACTAGCGGGATCTACAATGAGCAGTTCTTC
J: TRBJ2-1
D: TRBD2
size: .
V: TRBV5-1

CDR3: CAISEQQGQYGYTF
DNA: TGTGCCATCAGTGAGCAGCAGGGTCAATATGGCTACACCTTC
J: TRBJ1-2
D: .
size: .
V: TRBV10-3

CDR3: CASTGTGAYEQYF
DNA: TGCGCCAGCACCGGGACAGGGGCCTACGAGCAGTACTTC
J: TRBJ2-7
D: TRBD1
size: .
V: TRBV5-1

CDR3: CSVLGGPGNEQFF
DNA: TGCAGCGTTCTCGGAGGGCCGGGCAATGAGCAGTTCTTC
J: TRBJ2-1
D: .
size: .
V: TRBV29-1

CDR3: CASSLTLSGAYNEQFF
DNA: TGTGCCAGCAGCTTAACTTTAAGCGGAGCGTACAATGAGCAGTTCTTC
J: TRBJ2-1
D: .
size: .
V: TRBV11-2

CDR3: CASSPPGLLETQYF
DNA: TGTGCCAGCAGCCCCCCGGGACTATTAGAGACCCAGTACTTC
J: TRBJ2-5
D: TRBD2
size: .
V: TRBV6-5

CDR3: CASSLAGQSQETQYF
DNA: TGTGCCAGCAGCTTGGCGGGACAAAGCCAAGAGACCCAGTACTTC
J: TRBJ2-5
D: .
size: .
V: TRBV5-5

CDR3: CASSNSGSFEQFF
DNA: TGTGCCAGCAGCAATAGCGGGAGTTTTGAGCAGTTCTTC
J: TRBJ2-1
D: TRBD2
size: .
V: TRBV9

CDR3: CATSRRLSTGELFF
DNA: TGTGCCACCAGCAGACGTCTTTCCACCGGGGAGCTGTTTTTT
J: TRBJ2-2
D: .
size: .
V: TRBV15